This entry features one T cell receptor delta chain sequence. Antigen specificity is unknown. Alphabeta T cells were depleted, then CD3+ Vdelta1+ Vdelta2- thymocytes were FACS-sorted. Vdelta1+ thymocyte sorts reached between about 97% and 99.6% purity. This sample stems from a study of Vδ1+ human thymocytes. Whole-study findings and limits: Thymic delta-chain repertoires held about 20% Vdelta2 sequences and few Vdelta3, despite high sort purity. Highly polyclonal TRG and TRD repertoires with Gaussian CDR3 length distributions appeared in thymus. Unexpected Vdelta2 sequences could cause misinterpretation of bulk repertoire data.

The CDR3 runs to 20 residues. V was trimmed by 2 bases and J by 0 bases, leaving 25 bases between them. Germline CDR1 and CDR2: TSWWSYY and QGS. Sequences come from RNA converted to cDNA by reverse transcription. Multiplex PCR used pooled V-gene forward primers and a constant-region reverse primer to amplify CDR3s. TCRdb re-called the multiplex PCR reads via CATT. The data hold roughly 25,000 delta-chain clones, with more than 6.5% observed a single time. The chain uses TRDV1 and TRDJ1; D gene ambiguous. The source is a girl in the first two years of life who had congenital heart surgery. The sample was Vdelta1+ gamma-delta thymocytes from the thymus. Specified subset: FACS-sorted CD3+ TCRalphabeta- TCRVdelta1+ TCRVdelta2- thymocytes. The CDR3 sequence: CALGELSYSTGSRYTDKLIF. In DNA, the CDR3 is TGTGCTCTTGGGGAATTAAGTTACTCTACCGGATCCAGGTACACCGATAAACTCATCTTT.